The 9 T cell receptor beta chains reported below all come from one sample, sequenced in a study of T cell changes during pregnancy in multiple sclerosis. Clones were sequenced by immunoSEQ multiplex PCR, and TCRdb holds only the in-frame ones, with some missing. The sample has 60,000 to 65,000 clones; approximately 92% are singletons. The input for sequencing was peripheral blood, taken in the second trimester of pregnancy. The receptors shown here come from a female donor in good health, enrolled as a control in a pregnancy study.

This chain joins TRBV12-2 and TRBJ2-3; the D segment call TRBD2 is taken from the table without a DNA check. TRBV12-2 is designated a pseudogene. The CDR3 totals 19 residues. CDR3 amino acids: CASRLAPRWRGGSTDTQYF. CDR3 sequence (DNA): TGTGCAAGTCGCTTAGCCCCCCGGTGGCGGGGGGGCTCCACAGATACGCAGTATTTT.

This clone has just one count. The CDR3 DNA follows: TGTGCCAGCAGTGAAGCGCTTAGGGGACACCTTAATGAAAAACTGTTTTTT. This sequence encodes CASSEALRGHLNEKLFF. The rearrangement links TRBV6-1 to TRBJ1-4; possibly TRBD1 for D (6 bases). The CDR3 is 17 residues long. V was clipped by 0 bases and J by 4 bases, with 15 bases between them. Germline CDR1 MNHNS, CDR2 SASEGT.

The V gene is TRBV5-1, the J gene TRBJ1-4; D perhaps matches TRBD1 (6 bases). Germline CDR1 reads SGHRS; CDR2 reads YFSETQ. The CDR3 has 14 amino acids. Trimming removed 5 bases from V and 8 bases from J, with 16 bases in between. CDR3 sequence reads: CASRSQGYDEKLFF. The CDR3, as DNA: TGCGCCAGCAGAAGTCAGGGGTACGACGAAAAACTGTTTTTT.

V and J are TRBV7-2 and TRBJ2-5, with 8 bases aligning to TRBD2. Germline CDR1 is SGHTA and CDR2 is FQGNSA. The junction had 12 bases not matched to a gene; V was cut back by 5 bases and J by 4 bases. This CDR3 is 16 amino acids long. CDR3 DNA sequence: TGTGCCAGCAGCCACAAATCGGGGGGGCTTAGAGAGACCCAGTACTTC. It encodes CASSHKSGGLRETQYF.

The sample holds one count of this clone. V usage is TRBV6-5 and J usage is TRBJ1-5, with D hard to call. V gave up 10 bases and J gave up 3 bases, with 19 bases separating them. The length of the CDR3 is 15 residues. CDR1 and CDR2 (germline): MNHEY, SVGAGI. DNA of the CDR3: TGTGCCACTAAAAGCACTGACGGGTACAATCAGCCCCAGCATTTT. Protein sequence: CATKSTDGYNQPQHF.

The chain combines TRBV4-3 with TRBJ1-1; no clear D gene. CDR3 length: 15 residues. CDR1 and CDR2 (germline): LGHNA, YSLEER. V gave up 0 bases and J gave up 7 bases, with 15 bases separating them. This chain's CDR3 is CASSQEAGVVGEAFF. In DNA form, the CDR3 reads TGCGCCAGCAGCCAAGAGGCAGGTGTGGTTGGTGAAGCTTTCTTT.

The V call is TRBV6-1, the J call TRBJ2-6; no firm D call. This CDR3 is built from 13 residues. Trimming took off 8 bases at V and 2 bases at J, with 7 bases between the two ends. Germline CDR1 is MNHNS and CDR2 is SASEGT. For the CDR3, the DNA is TGTGCCAGCGCGCCCACTGGGGCCAACGTCCTGACTTTC. Translating gives CASAPTGANVLTF.

This chain uses TRBV6-6 with TRBJ1-5, with 8 bases lining up with TRBD1. Germline V lookup: CDR1 MNHNY, CDR2 SVGAGI (reference sequence). This CDR3 has 14 residues. Trimming removed 6 bases from V and 7 bases from J; junction bases left unmatched: 8. The CDR3 DNA sequence: TGTGCCAGCAGCCCTTCCGACAGGGGACAGCCCCAGCATTTT. Protein: CASSPSDRGQPQHF.

The chain combines TRBV28 with TRBJ2-1, with 7 nucleotides matching TRBD2. This CDR3 is built from 15 residues. The V and J ends lost 3 bases and 0 bases, in that order; junction bases with no gene match: 2. Germline CDR1 is MDHEN and CDR2 is SYDVKM. Here the CDR3 reads CASSFGGSSYNEQFF. The CDR3 DNA sequence: TGTGCCAGCAGTTTCGGCGGGAGCTCCTACAATGAGCAGTTCTTC.